This is a list of T cell receptor beta chains from one sample in a study of graft-versus-host responses after intestinal transplantation. Measured with immunoSEQ multiplex PCR; TCRdb has only the in-frame clones, and not every one. The data show over 65,000 clones, with around 93% seen just once and about 7.3% held by the top ten. No cognate antigen is known for these TCRs. The specimen was unstimulated CD8+ T cells sorted from spleen or lymph node cells, collected before transplant. The source is a human donor who was the organ donor for an intestinal transplant. Each CDR3 is given with its conserved first and last residue. A D gene is named only where the DNA matches it firmly. Part of the rows lack a size; the others show once, few, many or a class for expanded clones.

size	D	V	J	CDR3	DNA
NA	NA	TRBV7-7	TRBJ2-5	CASSLGGGPQETQYF	TGTGCCAGCAGCTTGGGAGGGGGGCCTCAAGAGACCCAGTACTTC
NA	NA	TRBV19	TRBJ1-5	CASSIFDGGGQPQHF	TGTGCCAGTAGTATTTTTGACGGGGGCGGTCAGCCCCAGCATTTT
NA	NA	TRBV7-9	TRBJ2-3	CASSIQTVTDTQYF	TGTGCCAGCAGCATCCAGACCGTCACAGATACGCAGTATTTT
NA	TRBD1	TRBV30	TRBJ1-5	CACQGGNQPQHF	TGTGCCTGCCAGGGGGGCAATCAGCCCCAGCATTTT
NA	TRBD2	TRBV5-5	TRBJ2-1	CASSLLAGAQKEQFF	TGTGCCAGCAGCTTACTAGCGGGAGCCCAAAAGGAGCAGTTCTTC
NA	TRBD1	TRBV5-1	TRBJ1-1	CASSPGQGTGTEAFF	TGCGCCAGCAGCCCGGGACAGGGAACGGGCACTGAAGCTTTCTTT
once	TRBD2	TRBV5-1	TRBJ2-7	CASSWGTSSSYEQYF	TGCGCCAGCAGCTGGGGGACTAGCTCCTCCTACGAGCAGTACTTC
NA	NA	TRBV19	TRBJ2-2	CASRPGVSGELFF	TGTGCCAGTAGGCCAGGGGTGTCAGGGGAGCTGTTTTTT
NA	NA	TRBV14	TRBJ2-7	CASSQERGAGNEQYF	TGTGCCAGCAGCCAAGAACGGGGGGCTGGCAACGAGCAGTACTTC
NA	TRBD2	TRBV14	TRBJ2-1	CASSRPTSGGVNEQFF	TGTGCCAGCAGCCGCCCGACTAGCGGGGGGGTCAATGAGCAGTTCTTC
NA	NA	TRBV5-1	TRBJ2-7	CASSLEDGEYEQYF	TGCGCCAGCAGCTTGGAGGACGGTGAATACGAGCAGTACTTC
NA	NA	TRBV27	TRBJ2-3	CASSLLGLADTQYF	TGTGCCAGCAGTTTATTAGGCCTCGCGGATACGCAGTATTTT
NA	NA	TRBV5-4	TRBJ1-2	CASSPTLGHPAYGYTF	TGTGCCAGCAGCCCCACGCTGGGACATCCAGCCTATGGCTACACCTTC
NA	TRBD1	TRBV4-1	TRBJ1-1	CASSQEAGGNTEAFF	TGCGCCAGCAGCCAAGAGGCAGGGGGGAACACTGAAGCTTTCTTT
NA	NA	TRBV6-6	TRBJ2-7	CASSYDSTYEQYF	TGTGCCAGCAGTTACGACAGTACCTACGAGCAGTACTTC
NA	TRBD2	TRBV2	TRBJ2-7	CAIRSGVESYEQYF	TGTGCCATCCGAAGCGGGGTAGAATCCTACGAGCAGTACTTC
NA	NA	TRBV30	TRBJ2-1	CAWSVTITSNEQFF	TGTGCCTGGAGTGTGACTATCACCTCCAATGAGCAGTTCTTC
once	NA	TRBV2	TRBJ1-1	CASLPRGWNTEAFF	TGTGCCAGCCTCCCCAGGGGCTGGAACACTGAAGCTTTCTTT
NA	NA	TRBV4-1	TRBJ1-5	CASSQGGNQPQHF	TGCGCCAGCAGCCAAGGAGGGAACCAGCCCCAGCATTTT
NA	NA	TRBV25-1	TRBJ1-6	CASSEYTGRGFNSPLHF	TGTGCCAGCAGTGAATACACGGGACGAGGCTTCAATTCACCCCTCCACTTT
NA	TRBD2	TRBV11-2	TRBJ2-1	CASSLTSGTYNEQFF	TGTGCCAGCAGCTTGACTAGCGGGACCTACAATGAGCAGTTCTTC
NA	NA	TRBV19	TRBJ1-1	CATSRQNTEAFF	TGTGCCACCTCACGACAGAATACTGAAGCTTTCTTT
NA	NA	TRBV27	TRBJ2-2	CASSLYGRDTGELFF	TGTGCCAGCAGTTTATATGGGAGAGACACCGGGGAGCTGTTTTTT
NA	NA	TRBV7-9	TRBJ1-2	CASSQAGQGNGYTF	TGTGCCAGCAGCCAAGCCGGGCAGGGCAATGGCTACACCTTC
few	TRBD2	TRBV7-9	TRBJ2-3	CASSFLAVDLDTQYF	TGTGCCAGCAGCTTTCTAGCGGTAGACCTCGATACGCAGTATTTT
NA	NA	TRBV15	TRBJ2-2	CATSTGTFDRELFF	TGTGCCACCAGCACCGGGACCTTTGACCGGGAGCTGTTTTTT
NA	NA	TRBV6-1	TRBJ1-5	CASRGVSGRRPQHF	TGTGCCAGCAGAGGTGTCAGTGGAAGACGGCCCCAGCATTTT
NA	NA	TRBV5-6	TRBJ2-5	CASSSGTTNRGTQYF	TGTGCCAGCAGCTCCGGGACAACTAATCGAGGGACCCAGTACTTC
NA	TRBD1	TRBV9	TRBJ1-2	CASSADRDRGRYSYGYTF	TGTGCCAGCAGCGCCGACCGGGACAGGGGCAGATACAGCTATGGCTACACCTTC
NA	TRBD2	TRBV19	TRBJ2-7	CASSFTSGGYEQYF	TGTGCCAGTAGTTTCACTAGCGGGGGGTACGAGCAGTACTTC
NA	NA	TRBV27	TRBJ1-1	CASSLVEGTEAFF	TGTGCCAGCAGTTTGGTGGAGGGGACTGAAGCTTTCTTT
NA	NA	TRBV19	TRBJ1-5	CASSATGSFEQPQHF	TGTGCCAGTAGTGCCACAGGGAGTTTTGAACAGCCCCAGCATTTT
NA	NA	TRBV19	TRBJ2-3	CASSLLFGGTDTQYF	TGTGCCAGTAGTCTCCTTTTCGGAGGCACAGATACGCAGTATTTT
once	NA	TRBV5-6	TRBJ1-1	CASSLTPMNTEAFF	TGTGCCAGCAGCCTAACTCCGATGAACACTGAAGCTTTCTTT
NA	NA	TRBV7-3	TRBJ2-6	CASSLNSGANVLTF	TGTGCCAGCAGCCTCAACTCTGGGGCCAACGTCCTGACTTTC
NA	NA	TRBV9	TRBJ2-7	CASSPDGNPYEQYF	TGTGCCAGCAGCCCCGACGGGAACCCCTACGAGCAGTACTTC
once	TRBD1	TRBV6-1	TRBJ2-7	CASSVFRDRVTGYEQYF	TGTGCCAGCAGTGTGTTCCGGGACAGAGTCACCGGCTACGAGCAGTACTTC
few	NA	TRBV27	TRBJ1-1	CASSLSGGGPEAFF	TGTGCCAGCAGTTTATCGGGGGGGGGCCCTGAAGCTTTCTTT
NA	TRBD2	TRBV7-6	TRBJ2-3	CASSLKGLAGGTDTQYF	TGTGCCAGCAGCTTAAAGGGACTAGCGGGAGGGACGGATACGCAGTATTTT
NA	NA	TRBV4-1	TRBJ2-5	CASSQVSGQETQYF	TGCGCCAGCAGCCAAGTTAGCGGCCAAGAGACCCAGTACTTC
once	NA	TRBV5-4	TRBJ2-7	CASSFRIGAYEQYF	TGTGCCAGCAGCTTCCGGATCGGTGCCTACGAGCAGTACTTC
NA	NA	TRBV9	TRBJ2-7	CASSVGTAPTYEQYF	TGTGCCAGCAGCGTGGGGACGGCGCCTACCTACGAGCAGTACTTC
NA	TRBD2	TRBV19	TRBJ2-7	CASSPFSGGGYEQYF	TGTGCCAGTAGTCCATTTAGCGGGGGGGGCTACGAGCAGTACTTC
NA	NA	TRBV27	TRBJ2-7	CASTYSALGHYEQYF	TGTGCCAGCACTTACTCCGCCCTGGGCCACTACGAGCAGTACTTC
NA	NA	TRBV7-9	TRBJ2-7	CASSLELGYEQYF	TGTGCCAGCAGCTTAGAGTTGGGCTACGAGCAGTACTTC
NA	TRBD1	TRBV19	TRBJ2-7	CASSTGQGVDEQYF	TGTGCCAGTAGTACCGGACAGGGGGTAGACGAGCAGTACTTC
NA	TRBD1	TRBV2	TRBJ2-5	CASNTGTGGSETQYF	TGTGCCAGCAATACCGGGACAGGGGGATCTGAGACCCAGTACTTC
NA	NA	TRBV6-6	TRBJ1-3	CASSYEAYSGNTIYF	TGTGCCAGCAGTTACGAGGCCTACTCTGGAAACACCATATATTTT
once	TRBD2	TRBV11-2	TRBJ2-1	CASSSLAGAYNEQFF	TGTGCCAGCAGCTCGCTAGCGGGGGCCTACAATGAGCAGTTCTTC
NA	TRBD2	TRBV4-1	TRBJ2-1	CASSQEQGLAGAFGEQFF	TGCGCCAGCAGCCAAGAACAGGGACTAGCGGGGGCCTTCGGTGAGCAGTTCTTC